The 26 T cell receptor beta chains listed next were all sequenced from one sample in a study of Ad26.COV2.S vaccination and SARS-CoV-2 variants. Clones were read by immunoSEQ multiplex PCR, and TCRdb kept only the in-frame ones, dropping some. The sample gives 200,000 to 300,000 clones, 87% of which show up once; nearly 3% is in the top ten. Specified treatment: around 19 received Ad26.COV2.S at low or high dose, single or two shots; about 5 received placebo; per-sample allocation not given. Samples were taken on day 63 after the first vaccine or placebo injection. Material: peripheral blood, obtained in a trial of Ad26.COV2.S vaccine versus placebo. Source of these receptors: a person between 18 and 59 years old who received the Ad26.COV2.S COVID-19 vaccine or a placebo.

The chain employs TRBV13 and TRBJ2-5, with unresolved D. CDR1 and CDR2 (germline): PRHDT, FYEKMQ (reference sequence). The CDR3 totals 12 residues. V shed 1 base and J shed 5 bases, with 5 bases lying between them. CDR3 protein: CASSLDGETQYF. DNA for the CDR3: TGTGCCAGCAGCTTAGACGGGGAGACCCAGTACTTC.

The rearrangement joins TRBV20-1 to TRBJ2-3; TRBD2 matches 16 bases. Trimming took 3 bases from V and 3 from J; bases not matched to a gene: 18. There are 21 residues in the CDR3. Germline CDR1 reads DFQATT; CDR2 reads SNEGSKA (reference sequence). CDR3 loop: CSASTPGTSGRGTVSTDTQYF. CDR3 in DNA: TGCAGTGCTAGTACCCCTGGGACTAGCGGGAGGGGTACAGTTTCTACAGATACGCAGTATTTT.

The genes are TRBV25-1 and TRBJ1-4, with a weak D call TRBD1 (5 bases). The CDR3 totals 16 residues. V was pared by 0 bases and J by 0 bases, with 8 bases between. Germline assignment: CDR1 MGHDK and CDR2 SYGVNS. The CDR3 DNA reads as TGTGCCAGCAGTGAATATAGGGGTGCAACTAATGAAAAACTGTTTTTT. Translating gives CASSEYRGATNEKLFF.

Notes on this clone: A read error may produce the germline difference seen at one junction end. The gene calls are TRBV6-6 and TRBJ2-1; the match to TRBD2 covers 9 bases. The CDR3 totals 14 residues. Germline CDR1 is MNHNY and CDR2 is SVGAGI (reference sequence). As DNA, the CDR3 is TGTGCCAGTAAAACCGGGACTAGCTACGATGAGCAGTTCTTC. Translated, it gives CASKTGTSYDEQFF.

In this sample, this clone turned up a few times. The rearrangement joins TRBV29-1 to TRBJ1-1; maybe TRBD1 (5 bases). The CDR3 extends over 13 amino acids. V was trimmed by 5 bases and J by 11 bases, leaving 21 bases between them. The germline CDR1 and CDR2 sequences are SQVTM and ANQGSEA. The CDR3 DNA is TGCAGCGTTCTCAGACCGTTGGGGGTGATCGCTTTCTTT. Its translation is CSVLRPLGVIAFF.

The chain carries TRBV4-1 and TRBJ1-6; D remains ambiguous. The CDR3 is 16 residues long. Germline CDR1 MGHRA, CDR2 YSYEKL. With 0 bases removed from V and 5 bases from J, the gap between germline ends came to 11 bases. The CDR3 DNA sequence: TGCGCCAGCAGCCAAGATCCGGGATCGGATAATTCACCCCTCCACTTT. Translated, it gives CASSQDPGSDNSPLHF.

The chain uses TRBV24-1 and TRBJ2-1, with 9 bases matching TRBD1. CDR1 is KGHDR and CDR2 is SFDVKD in the germline V gene. The CDR3 length is 15 residues. Germline trimming cut 5 bases from V and 8 bases from J; bases unmatched to any gene: 9. The CDR3, as DNA: TGTGCCACCAGTGGGGGGGACAGGGTCTTCGATGAGCAGTTCTTC. It translates to CATSGGDRVFDEQFF.

The rearrangement joins TRBV7-9 to TRBJ1-1, with unresolved D. Between the trimmed V and J ends, which lost 5 bases and 11 bases, there was a span of 12 bases. Germline loops: CDR1 SEHNR, CDR2 FQNEAQ (reference sequence). This CDR3 has 11 residues. The CDR3 loop reads CASSVGPWAFF. The CDR3 region has the DNA TGTGCCAGCAGCGTAGGTCCGTGGGCTTTCTTT.

The V gene is TRBV7-6, the J gene TRBJ2-3, with D tentatively TRBD1 (5 bases). Trimming stripped 1 base from V and 0 bases from J, with 11 bases between. CDR1 SGHVS and CDR2 FNYEAQ come from the germline V gene. This CDR3 comprises 16 residues. CDR3 sequence (DNA): TGTGCCAGCAGCTTAGGCAGGGTTGCTAGCACAGATACGCAGTATTTT. This codes for CASSLGRVASTDTQYF. Using reference TRBV7-6 and TRBJ2-3 for the parts outside the CDR3, the full variable domain is GAGVSQSPRYKVTKRGQDVALRCDPISGHVSLYWYRQALGQGPEFLTYFNYEAQQDKSGLPNDRFSAERPEGSISTLTIQRTEQRDSAMYRCASSLGRVASTDTQYFGPGTRLTVL.

The rearrangement links TRBV5-5 to TRBJ1-2; TRBD1 might be the D (5 bases). Germline CDR1 SGHKS, CDR2 YYEKEE (reference sequence). The CDR3 spans 14 residues. The V and J ends lost 6 bases and 4 bases respectively, with 16 bases between them. In DNA form, the CDR3 reads TGTGCCAGCACTCGAGGGGACCAGGGCTATGGCTACACCTTC. Translating gives CASTRGDQGYGYTF.

The chain uses TRBV6-5 and TRBJ2-2; TRBD1 might be the D (5 bases). Germline V gene data show CDR1 as MNHEY and CDR2 as SVGAGI. V was shortened by 6 bases and J by 0 bases, with 8 bases between the two germline ends. The CDR3 runs to 14 residues. The CDR3 region has the DNA TGTGCCAGCAGCGCAGGGACGAACACCGGGGAGCTGTTTTTT. It yields the protein CASSAGTNTGELFF.

The chain recombines TRBV2 with TRBJ2-2; 9 nucleotides line up with TRBD1. V shed 6 bases and J 6 bases; nucleotides not matched to a gene: 14. This CDR3 has 17 residues. Germline V lookup: CDR1 SNHLY, CDR2 FYNNEI. CDR3 nucleotide sequence: TGTGCCAGCAGCGAACCCCTACAGGGGGCAGTTCCCGGGGAGCTGTTTTTT. Protein product: CASSEPLQGAVPGELFF.

With respect to this clone: Other DNA sequences in this sample translate to the same CDR3. The chain is built from TRBV20-1 and TRBJ2-5; maybe TRBD2 (5 bases). Trimming cost V 3 bases and J 4 bases, with 9 bases left between them. The V gene's germline CDR1 is DFQATT and CDR2 SNEGSKA (reference sequence). The CDR3 is 12 residues long. CDR3 residues: CSASRGRETQYF. As DNA, the CDR3 is TGCAGTGCTAGTCGGGGAAGAGAGACCCAGTACTTC.

The chain joins TRBV18 to TRBJ1-4; D ambiguous. CDR1 is KGHSH and CDR2 is LQKENI in the germline V gene. Deletions cut 4 bases from V and 0 bases from J, with 9 bases between. The CDR3 length is 15 residues. The CDR3 sequence: CASSLSKATNEKLFF. CDR3 in DNA: TGTGCCAGCTCACTAAGTAAGGCAACTAATGAAAAACTGTTTTTT.

The rearrangement links TRBV19 to TRBJ2-2, with 10 bases that match TRBD1. The CDR3 consists of 17 residues. Germline V gene data show CDR1 as LNHDA and CDR2 as SQIVND (reference sequence). Trimming cost V 3 bases and J 3 bases; bases outside gene matches: 7. The CDR3 DNA follows: TGTGCCAGTAGTATGCCGACAGGGGGCGCGGACACCGGGGAGCTGTTTTTT. Translation: CASSMPTGGADTGELFF.

The chain uses TRBV29-1 and TRBJ1-2; 10 bases line up with TRBD1. The CDR3 covers 11 residues. Germline values: CDR1 SQVTM, CDR2 ANQGSEA. V lost 6 bases and J lost 10; bases outside the gene matches: 5. CDR3 residues: CSVGTGEVYTF. CDR3 bases: TGCAGCGTAGGGACAGGGGAAGTCTACACCTTC.

CDR3 sequence: CASSEDRVGYGYTF. Here the CDR3 DNA reads TGTGCCAGCAGCGAAGACAGGGTAGGCTATGGCTACACCTTC. V usage is TRBV11-2 and J usage is TRBJ1-2, with 7 bases aligning to TRBD1. The CDR3 spans 14 residues. V lost 5 bases to trimming and J lost 4 bases; unmatched junction nucleotides: 7. Germline CDR1 is SGHAT and CDR2 is FQNNGV.

Here the CDR3 DNA reads TGTGCCAGTAGTATAGTAGGTACAGGGAAAGACAAAAACATTCAGTACTTC. As protein: CASSIVGTGKDKNIQYF. V gene TRBV19 combines with J gene TRBJ2-4; tentative D call: TRBD1 (6 bases). Germline loops: CDR1 LNHDA, CDR2 SQIVND (reference sequence). Deletions cut 1 base from V and 3 bases from J, with 16 bases between. The CDR3 totals 17 residues.

The chain combines TRBV7-8 with TRBJ2-4, with 12 bases that match TRBD2. V dropped 5 bases and J dropped 3; count of bases not matched to a gene: 5. The CDR3 is 16 residues long. Germline V gene data show CDR1 as SGHVS and CDR2 as FQNEAQ. The chain's CDR3 is CASSLGLAGYKNIQYF. CDR3 nucleotide sequence: TGTGCCAGCAGCCTGGGACTAGCGGGCTACAAAAACATTCAGTACTTC.

The chain links TRBV18 to TRBJ2-7; weak D call: TRBD1 (6 bases). The CDR3 contains 13 residues. From germline, CDR1 is KGHSH and CDR2 LQKENI. V lost 2 bases to trimming and J lost 2 bases, with 7 bases between them. The CDR3: CASSPRDTYEQYV. The DNA of the CDR3 is TGTGCCAGCTCACCAAGGGACACCTACGAGCAGTACGTC.

V is TRBV10-3 and J is TRBJ2-5; D not resolved. Deletions cut 3 bases from V and 2 bases from J, with 7 bases between. The CDR3 is 13 amino acids. Germline loops: CDR1 ENHRY, CDR2 SYGVKD. DNA of the CDR3: TGTGCCATCAGTGATCTACCACAAGAGACCCAGTACTTC. This translates into CAISDLPQETQYF.

The rearrangement uses TRBV9 and TRBJ2-5; 10 nucleotides line up with TRBD2. The V gene's germline CDR1 is SGDLS and CDR2 YYNGEE. Losses at the gene ends were 4 bases for V and 1 base for J; bases not matched to a gene: 7. CDR3 length equals 16 residues. The CDR3 is CASSPLAGHSQETQYF. CDR3 bases: TGTGCCAGCAGCCCACTAGCGGGGCATTCCCAAGAGACCCAGTACTTC.

V is TRBV5-6 and J is TRBJ2-7; TRBD1 might be the D (5 bases). Germline loops: CDR1 SGHDT, CDR2 YYEEEE. V lost 0 bases to trimming and J lost 2 bases, with 9 bases between them. The CDR3 is 14 amino acids. CDR3 sequence reads: CASSLGGQAYEQYF. The DNA for the CDR3 is TGTGCCAGCAGCTTGGGTGGACAAGCCTACGAGCAGTACTTC.

The V and J genes are TRBV6-5 and TRBJ1-4; TRBD1 matches at 7 bases. Germline CDR1 is MNHEY and CDR2 is SVGAGI. V lost 8 bases, J lost 0 bases, and 3 bases stayed unmatched. The CDR3 has 14 amino acids. This CDR3 reads CASQTGSTNEKLFF. DNA for the CDR3: TGTGCCAGCCAGACAGGGTCAACTAATGAAAAACTGTTTTTT.

The CDR3 sequence: CASSRWDPAAAFF. In DNA, the CDR3 is TGTGCCAGCAGTAGATGGGACCCGGCAGCCGCTTTCTTT. The chain employs TRBV12-3 or TRBV12-4 and TRBJ1-1; D possibly corresponds to TRBD1 (5 bases). V dropped 5 bases and J dropped 11 bases, with 18 bases sitting between them. There are 13 residues in the CDR3.

This sequence joins TRBV3-1 (or the pseudogene TRBV3-2) and TRBJ2-2; possible D gene TRBD2, 6 bases. V lost 4 bases and J lost 5, with 11 bases in between. The CDR3 consists of 14 residues. The germline V gene encodes CDR1 LGHDT and CDR2 YNNKEL (reference sequence). The CDR3 nucleotides are TGTGCCAGCAGCCTCCCAGGAGGGACCGGGGAGCTGTTTTTT. This gives the protein CASSLPGGTGELFF.